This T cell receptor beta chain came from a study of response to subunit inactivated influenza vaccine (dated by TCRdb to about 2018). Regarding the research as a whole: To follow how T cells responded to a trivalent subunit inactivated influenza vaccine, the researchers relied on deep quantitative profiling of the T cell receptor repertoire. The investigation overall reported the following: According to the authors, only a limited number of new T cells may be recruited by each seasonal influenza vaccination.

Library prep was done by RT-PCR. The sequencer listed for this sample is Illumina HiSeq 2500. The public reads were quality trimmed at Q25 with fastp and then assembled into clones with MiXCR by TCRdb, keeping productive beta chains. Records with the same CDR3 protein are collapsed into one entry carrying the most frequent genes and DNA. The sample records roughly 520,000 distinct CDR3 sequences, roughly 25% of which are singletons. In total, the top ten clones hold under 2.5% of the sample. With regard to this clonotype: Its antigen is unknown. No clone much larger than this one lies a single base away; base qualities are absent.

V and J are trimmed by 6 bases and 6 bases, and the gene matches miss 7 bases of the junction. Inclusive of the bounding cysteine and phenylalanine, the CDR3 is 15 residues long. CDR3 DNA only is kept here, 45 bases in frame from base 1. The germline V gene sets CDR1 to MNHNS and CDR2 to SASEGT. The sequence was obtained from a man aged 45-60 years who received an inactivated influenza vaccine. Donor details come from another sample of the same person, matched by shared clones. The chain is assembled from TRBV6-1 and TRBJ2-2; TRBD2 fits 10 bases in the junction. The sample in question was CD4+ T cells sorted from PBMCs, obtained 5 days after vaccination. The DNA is TGTGCCAGCAGATCTAGCGGGAGTCGCCCCGGGGAGCTGTTTTTT. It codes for CASRSSGSRPGELFF.